This T cell receptor (beta chain) emerged from a study of CD8+CD57+ T cells in acquired aplastic anemia. Study overall: DNA per sorted CD4+ or CD8+ sample ranged roughly 0.17 to 27.4 ug, averaging around 3.2 ug. Healthy donor sequencing depth: some 10 million CD4+, some 11 million CD8+ reads. Study-level results: Roughly 29 was the count of CD8+ CDR3 sequences that patients shared with controls.

Using genomic DNA as the template, TCR beta VDJ and CDR3 profiling was carried out. TCRdb re-derived calls from the reads in MiXCR, one entry per CDR3 protein. The data show about 170,000 distinct CDR3 sequences, under 75% seen once. Germline CDR1 and CDR2: ENHRY and SYGVKD. The length of the CDR3 is 15 residues. Trimming stripped 7 bases from V and 2 bases from J, with 16 bases between. This clonotype has more than one count but fewer than ten. As yet, its antigen is unknown. This receptor was identified in a human donor in good health. The rearrangement uses TRBV10-3 and TRBJ2-3; D gene uncertain. The specimen was sorted CD4+, CD8+, or CD8+CD57+ T cells (not recorded which) from PBMCs. In DNA form, the CDR3 reads TGTGCCATCACCGACCAAGAGAAACCCACAGATACGCAGTATTTT. The encoded protein is CAITDQEKPTDTQYF.